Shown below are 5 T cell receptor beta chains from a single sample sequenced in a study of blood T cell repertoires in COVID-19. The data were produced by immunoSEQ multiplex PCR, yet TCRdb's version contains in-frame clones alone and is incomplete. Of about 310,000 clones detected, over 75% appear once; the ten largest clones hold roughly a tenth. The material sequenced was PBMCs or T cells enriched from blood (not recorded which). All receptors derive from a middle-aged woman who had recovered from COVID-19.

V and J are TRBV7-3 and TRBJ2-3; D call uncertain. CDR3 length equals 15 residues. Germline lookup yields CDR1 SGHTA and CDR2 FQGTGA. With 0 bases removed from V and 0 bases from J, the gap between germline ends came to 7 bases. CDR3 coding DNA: TGTGCCAGCAGCTTAACAGCCGCTAGCACAGATACGCAGTATTTT. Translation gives CASSLTAASTDTQYF.

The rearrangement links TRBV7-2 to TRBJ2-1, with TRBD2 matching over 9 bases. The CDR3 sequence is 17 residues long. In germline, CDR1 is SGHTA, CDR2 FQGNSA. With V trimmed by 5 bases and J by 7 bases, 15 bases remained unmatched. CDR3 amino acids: CASSLQGGGGALNEQFF. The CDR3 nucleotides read TGTGCCAGCAGCCTCCAGGGAGGCGGGGGGGCCCTTAATGAGCAGTTCTTC.

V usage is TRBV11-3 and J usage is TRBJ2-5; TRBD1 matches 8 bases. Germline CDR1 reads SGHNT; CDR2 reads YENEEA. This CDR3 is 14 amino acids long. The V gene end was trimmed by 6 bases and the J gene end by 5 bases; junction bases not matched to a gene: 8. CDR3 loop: CASSFRGQGETQYF. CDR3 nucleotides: TGTGCCAGCAGTTTCAGGGGGCAGGGGGAGACCCAGTACTTC.

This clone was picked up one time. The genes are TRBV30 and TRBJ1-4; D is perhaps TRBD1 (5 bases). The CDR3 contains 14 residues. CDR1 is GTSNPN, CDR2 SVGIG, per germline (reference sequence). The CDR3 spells CALEKGLSNEKLFF. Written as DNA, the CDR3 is TGTGCTTTGGAGAAGGGACTCTCTAATGAAAAACTGTTTTTT.

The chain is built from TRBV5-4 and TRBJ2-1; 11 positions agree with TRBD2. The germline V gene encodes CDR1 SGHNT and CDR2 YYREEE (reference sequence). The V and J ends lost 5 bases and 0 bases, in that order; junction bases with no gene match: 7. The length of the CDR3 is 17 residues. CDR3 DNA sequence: TGTGCCAGCAGTTCCCCTACTAGCGGGAGCTCCTACAATGAGCAGTTCTTC. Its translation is CASSSPTSGSSYNEQFF.